The 26 T cell receptor beta chains below were found in one sample sequenced in a study of shared clonotypes between healthy human individuals. The data were produced by immunoSEQ multiplex PCR, yet TCRdb's version contains in-frame clones alone and is incomplete. The table lists approximately 2,000,000 clones, around 90% of them singletons. The sequencing sample was made of naive CD4+ T cells from PBMCs. The sample's subset: CD45RA+ positively selected. The source is a man between 18 and 29 years old in good health. Some clones in this sample may be carry-over from other donors' samples.

The chain employs TRBV5-8 and TRBJ2-5, with D perhaps TRBD1 (7 bases). The CDR3 contains 15 residues. V lost 4 bases and J 7 bases, leaving 20 bases between the germline ends. Germline CDR1 and CDR2: SGHTS and YDEGEE. CDR3 coding DNA: TGTGCCAGCAGCGTGGGGTCTACAGGGGAGGCGACCCAGTACTTC. Its translation is CASSVGSTGEATQYF. The full variable domain, its missing parts supplied by reference TRBV5-8 and TRBJ2-5, is EAGVTQSPTHLIKTRGQQATLRCSPISGHTSVYWYQQALGLGLQFLLWYDEGEERNRGNFPPRFSGRQFPNYSSELNVNALELEDSALYLCASSVGSTGEATQYFGPGTRLLVL.

This chain joins TRBV28 and TRBJ1-2; no reliable D call. The ends were cut back, 11 bases at V and 3 bases at J, with 10 bases in the middle. CDR1 and CDR2 (germline): MDHEN, SYDVKM. The CDR3 is 11 amino acids. In nucleotides, the CDR3 is TGTGCCGCCCGTCGAGACTATGGCTACACCTTC. Its protein is CAARRDYGYTF.

This chain links TRBV12-5 with TRBJ1-2, with no clear D. V was shortened by 2 bases and J by 8 bases, with 12 bases between the two germline ends. There are 13 residues in the CDR3. The V gene's germline CDR1 is LGHNT and CDR2 FRNRAP. CDR3 in DNA: TGTGCTAGTGGTTTGCGCCTGGGAGGGGGCTACACCTTC. Translation gives CASGLRLGGGYTF.

The chain is built from TRBV4-1 and TRBJ1-2; D gene uncertain. The V gene's germline CDR1 is MGHRA and CDR2 YSYEKL. The CDR3 runs to 17 residues. The ends were cut back, 4 bases at V and 2 bases at J, with 20 bases in the middle. The chain's CDR3 is CASSRPTARSMNYGYTF. CDR3 nucleotides: TGCGCCAGCAGCCGTCCGACGGCCCGATCAATGAACTATGGCTACACCTTC.

V usage is TRBV28 and J usage is TRBJ2-7, with 8 bases identical to TRBD2. This CDR3 contains 13 residues. Trimming cost V 1 base and J 9 bases; bases outside gene matches: 5. Per the germline V gene, CDR1 is MDHEN and CDR2 is SYDVKM. For the CDR3, the DNA is TGTGCCAGCAGTTTATATCGTCTAGCGGGGCAGTACTTC. Its protein is CASSLYRLAGQYF.

The chain couples TRBV14 to TRBJ2-4, with 7 bases identical to TRBD2. Germline values: CDR1 SGHDN, CDR2 FVKESK. Trimming removed 4 bases from V and 7 bases from J; junction bases left unmatched: 7. The CDR3 contains 14 residues. CDR3 nucleotides: TGTGCCAGCAGCCCTAGAGGGCGGGGGAACATTCAGTACTTC. It specifies CASSPRGRGNIQYF.

This clone turned up a few times. This chain joins TRBV19 and TRBJ1-2, with 9 positions matching TRBD1. Germline V gene data show CDR1 as LNHDA and CDR2 as SQIVND (reference sequence). J gave up 5 bases and V 6 bases, and 16 bases lay outside the gene matches. The CDR3 has 17 residues. The CDR3 nucleotides are TGTGCCAGTAGGCCCCGGGACAGGGTTTGGATGGGGTATGGCTACACCTTC. It encodes CASRPRDRVWMGYGYTF.

In this sample, this clone turned up a few times. The CDR3 spells CASSQILLGLAGPDTQYF. CDR3 in DNA: TGCGCCAGCAGCCAAATCCTTTTGGGACTAGCGGGACCAGATACGCAGTATTTT. The chain links TRBV4-1 to TRBJ2-3, with 13 bases fitting TRBD2. The length of the CDR3 is 18 residues. Germline assignment: CDR1 MGHRA and CDR2 YSYEKL. The J segment lost 4 bases and the V segment lost 2 bases, leaving 9 bases of the junction unmatched.

The chain couples TRBV7-7 to TRBJ2-1; D is uncertain. V was cut by 5 bases and J by 7 bases, with 18 bases left in between. This CDR3 spans 15 amino acids. Per the germline V gene, CDR1 is SSHAT and CDR2 is FNYEAQ (reference sequence). CDR3 amino acids: CASSAQSTIGNEQFF. The CDR3 bases are TGTGCCAGCAGCGCACAGTCGACCATCGGGAATGAGCAGTTCTTC. Together with reference TRBV7-7 and TRBJ2-1, the CDR3 gives the full variable domain: GAGVSQSPRYKVTKRGQDVTLRCDPISSHATLYWYQQALGQGPEFLTYFNYEAQPDKSGLPSDRFSAERPEGSISTLTIQRTEQRDSAMYRCASSAQSTIGNEQFFGPGTRLTVL.

For the CDR3, the DNA is TGTGCCAGCAGCCCCGGGACGCTCGGCGGTGAAGCTTTCTTT. Its translation: CASSPGTLGGEAFF. This chain links TRBV5-4 with TRBJ1-1; TRBD1 is a possible D gene (5 bases). Looked up from germline, CDR1 is SGHNT and CDR2 is YYREEE (reference sequence). Between the trimmed V and J ends, which lost 4 bases and 7 bases, there was a span of 17 bases. The CDR3 length is 14 residues.

The rearrangement links TRBV4-3 to TRBJ2-1, with D unresolved. This CDR3 has 17 residues. Germline-derived CDR1 and CDR2 are LGHNA and YSLEER. The V end was cut by 1 base, the J end by 0 bases, with 13 bases between. The CDR3 loop is CASSQGVPGSSYNEQFF. The DNA of the CDR3 is TGCGCCAGCAGCCAAGGAGTCCCGGGTAGCTCCTACAATGAGCAGTTCTTC.

The V and J genes are TRBV14 and TRBJ2-1, with D maybe TRBD2 (5 bases). V was pared by 5 bases and J by 10 bases, with 15 bases between. CDR1 is SGHDN, CDR2 FVKESK, per germline. This CDR3 contains 13 residues. The CDR3 here is CASSWASGYEQFF. In DNA, the CDR3 is TGTGCCAGCAGCTGGGCGTCGGGGTACGAGCAGTTCTTC.

The chain links TRBV5-1 to TRBJ2-1, with TRBD2 matching over 7 bases. V gave up 6 bases and J gave up 1 base; unmatched junction bases: 10. Per the germline V gene, CDR1 is SGHRS and CDR2 is YFSETQ. The CDR3 is 16 amino acids. For the CDR3, the DNA is TGCGCCAGCAACGCGGAAACTAGCGCTTCCTACAATGAGCAGTTCTTC. Its protein is CASNAETSASYNEQFF. Based on the CDR3 plus reference TRBV5-1 and TRBJ2-1, the full variable domain is KAGVTQTPRYLIKTRGQQVTLSCSPISGHRSVSWYQQTPGQGLQFLFEYFSETQRNKGNFPGRFSGRQFSNSRSEMNVSTLELGDSALYLCASNAETSASYNEQFFGPGTRLTVL.

The chain uses TRBV5-8 and TRBJ2-3, with D perhaps matching TRBD1 or TRBD2 (6 bases each). The CDR3 sequence is 16 residues long. The V end was cut by 5 bases, the J end by 4 bases, with 20 bases between. Germline lookup yields CDR1 SGHTS and CDR2 YDEGEE. The chain's CDR3 is CASSPLGGKGADTQYF. As DNA, the CDR3 is TGTGCCAGCAGTCCCCTAGGGGGGAAGGGGGCAGATACGCAGTATTTT.

The genes are TRBV9 and TRBJ1-4; D gene ambiguous. The V end was cut by 4 bases, the J end by 5 bases, with 15 bases between. The germline V gene encodes CDR1 SGDLS and CDR2 YYNGEE. This CDR3 has 15 amino acids. The CDR3 reads CASSPRTDPNEKLFF. The CDR3 bases are TGTGCCAGCAGCCCCAGGACCGACCCGAATGAAAAACTGTTTTTT.

The chain recombines TRBV9 with TRBJ2-3; TRBD2 matches 7 bases. Germline-derived CDR1 and CDR2 are SGDLS and YYNGEE. V shed 0 bases, J shed 4 bases, and the junction held 5 bases outside the gene matches. The CDR3 has 15 residues. The CDR3 is CASSVDRGGSDTQYF. CDR3 bases: TGTGCCAGCAGCGTAGATCGGGGAGGGTCAGATACGCAGTATTTT.

V is TRBV7-9 and J is TRBJ1-2; D might be TRBD1 (5 bases). This CDR3 is built from 13 residues. V dropped 4 bases and J dropped 4 bases, with 10 bases sitting between them. Germline CDR1 is SEHNR and CDR2 is FQNEAQ (reference sequence). CDR3 nucleotides: TGTGCCAGCAGCTGGGGCGTGGGCTATGGCTACACCTTC. As protein: CASSWGVGYGYTF.

Written as DNA, the CDR3 is TGTGCCAGCAGTGAATCCGGGACAGGGGCCTACGAGCAGTACTTC. Encoded protein: CASSESGTGAYEQYF. The chain uses TRBV25-1 and TRBJ2-7; TRBD1 agrees at 10 bases. After removal of 1 base from V and 2 bases from J, the junction contained 2 bases not matched to a gene. The CDR3 spans 15 residues. Germline CDR1 MGHDK, CDR2 SYGVNS.

The rearrangement links TRBV7-6 to TRBJ2-5, with unresolved D. Germline CDR1 SGHVS, CDR2 FNYEAQ. Between the trimmed V and J ends, which lost 1 base and 2 bases, there was a span of 11 bases. This CDR3 is built from 15 residues. The CDR3 DNA follows: TGTGCCAGCAGCTTAGTAGGGTCAGTACAAGAGACCCAGTACTTC. It codes for CASSLVGSVQETQYF.

V is TRBV28 and J is TRBJ2-1; a weak D match, TRBD1 (5 bases). Germline V gene data show CDR1 as MDHEN and CDR2 as SYDVKM. Trimming stripped 4 bases from V and 1 base from J, with 14 bases between. The CDR3 length is 16 residues. The CDR3 region is CASSSFGAVSYNEQFF. The CDR3 DNA reads as TGTGCCAGCAGTTCCTTTGGGGCAGTTTCCTACAATGAGCAGTTCTTC. Complete variable domain (other parts from reference TRBV28 and TRBJ2-1): DVKVTQSSRYLVKRTGEKVFLECVQDMDHENMFWYRQDPGLGLRLIYFSYDVKMKEKGDIPEGYSVSREKKERFSLILESASTNQTSMYLCASSSFGAVSYNEQFFGPGTRLTVL.

The chain combines TRBV7-9 with TRBJ2-3; tentative D call: TRBD1 (5 bases). Germline V gene sequence: CDR1 SEHNR, CDR2 FQNEAQ (reference sequence). Between the trimmed V and J ends, which lost 5 bases and 4 bases, there was a span of 25 bases. The CDR3 is 18 amino acids. The CDR3 nucleotides read TGTGCCAGCAGCCCGTCTAAGGGGTTGTACCGTGGGGCAGATACGCAGTATTTT. Translating it yields CASSPSKGLYRGADTQYF.

This clone was detected once. The chain uses TRBV7-2 and TRBJ1-5; D is unresolved. Trimming took off 6 bases at V and 6 bases at J, with 15 bases between the two ends. CDR3 length: 14 amino acids. Germline V lookup: CDR1 SGHTA, CDR2 FQGNSA. CDR3 DNA: TGTGCCAGCAGGCTAGGGAGTCCGGGTCAGCCCCAGCATTTT. Translating gives CASRLGSPGQPQHF.

Written as DNA, the CDR3 is TGTGCCAGCAGCTTACGACCGGGACTAGCAACAGATACGCAGTATTTT. Translation gives CASSLRPGLATDTQYF. The chain carries TRBV7-3 and TRBJ2-3, with TRBD2 identical over 9 bases. This CDR3 is built from 16 residues. V shed 2 bases, J shed 3 bases, and the junction held 6 bases outside the gene matches. The germline gives CDR1 SGHTA, CDR2 FQGTGA.

The CDR3 sequence: CASSLGPSRYNEQFF. The DNA of the CDR3 is TGTGCCAGCAGCTTAGGTCCGTCACGGTACAATGAGCAGTTCTTC. This sequence joins TRBV7-3 and TRBJ2-1; no firm D call. There are 15 residues in the CDR3. Per germline, CDR1 SGHTA and CDR2 FQGTGA. Trimming shortened V by 2 bases and J by 4 bases, and 12 bases separated the two germline ends.

V usage is TRBV30 and J usage is TRBJ1-5, with D hard to call. Germline loops: CDR1 GTSNPN, CDR2 SVGIG (reference sequence). The length of the CDR3 is 13 residues. V lost 0 bases and J 6 bases, leaving 9 bases between the germline ends. CDR3 protein: CAWSVGASQPQHF. The CDR3 DNA sequence: TGTGCCTGGAGTGTCGGAGCGAGTCAGCCCCAGCATTTT.

In regard to this clone: Mismatch with germline at one junction end may stem from a read error. The chain couples TRBV10-1 to TRBJ2-1, with 9 bases lining up with TRBD1. Looked up from germline, CDR1 is WNHNN and CDR2 is SYGVQD (reference sequence). This CDR3 contains 14 residues. The DNA for the CDR3 is TGCGCCAGCAGTGACGGATTAATTGGGACAGGGTTGCTCTTC. Translating gives CASSDGLIGTGLLF.